This T cell receptor (beta chain) was retrieved from a study of human T cells and chemical hapten exposure. Study-wide background: Sensitization employed 2% DPC on about 2 cm by about 2 cm of upper inner arm skin. Patients were given diphenylcyclopropenone on the scalp weekly across the approximately 25-week study.

TCRdb used MiXCR to reprocess the RACE reads, holding one entry per CDR3 protein. The sample carries some 360,000 distinct CDR3 sequences, roughly 4.6% recorded once. Study-wide points: TCRs exceeding a frequency of 1 in 1000 stayed unchanged under DPC sensitization.

This clonotype came up many times. Its cognate antigen is unknown. Stated time point: pre-sensitization, week 0. Treatment denoted: therapeutic diphenylcyclopropenone sensitization with weekly scalp DPC. In germline, CDR1 is LGHDT, CDR2 YNNKEL (reference sequence). The germline V and J ends were trimmed by 4 bases and 3 bases, with 6 bases remaining between them. The CDR3 length is 13 residues. V usage is TRBV3-1 and J usage is TRBJ2-2; no firm D call. The TCR comes from a woman aged 50 to 65 with alopecia areata. Some clones in this sample may be carry-over from other donors' samples. The starting material was whole blood, obtained in connection with sensitization to the hapten diphenylcyclopropenone (DPC). The CDR3 is CASSLDYTGELFF. The DNA of the CDR3 is TGTGCCAGCAGCCTTGATTACACCGGGGAGCTGTTTTTT. Based on the CDR3 plus reference TRBV3-1 and TRBJ2-2, the full variable domain is DTAVSQTPKYLVTQMGNDKSIKCEQNLGHDTMYWYKQDSKKFLKIMFSYNNKELIINETVPNRFSPKSPDKAHLNLHINSLELGDSAVYFCASSLDYTGELFFGEGSRLTVL.